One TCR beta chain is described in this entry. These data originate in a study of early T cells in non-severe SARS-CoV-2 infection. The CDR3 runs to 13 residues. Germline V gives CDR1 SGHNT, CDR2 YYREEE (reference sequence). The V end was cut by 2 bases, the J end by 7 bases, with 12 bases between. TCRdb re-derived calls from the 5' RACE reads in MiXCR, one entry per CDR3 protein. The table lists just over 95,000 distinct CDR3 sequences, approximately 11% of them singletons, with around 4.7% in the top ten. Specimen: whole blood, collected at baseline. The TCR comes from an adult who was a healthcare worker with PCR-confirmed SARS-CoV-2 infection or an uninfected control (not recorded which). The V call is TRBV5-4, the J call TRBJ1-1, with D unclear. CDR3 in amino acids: CASSFTWTGEAFF. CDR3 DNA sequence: TGTGCCAGCAGCTTCACTTGGACCGGTGAAGCTTTCTTT.